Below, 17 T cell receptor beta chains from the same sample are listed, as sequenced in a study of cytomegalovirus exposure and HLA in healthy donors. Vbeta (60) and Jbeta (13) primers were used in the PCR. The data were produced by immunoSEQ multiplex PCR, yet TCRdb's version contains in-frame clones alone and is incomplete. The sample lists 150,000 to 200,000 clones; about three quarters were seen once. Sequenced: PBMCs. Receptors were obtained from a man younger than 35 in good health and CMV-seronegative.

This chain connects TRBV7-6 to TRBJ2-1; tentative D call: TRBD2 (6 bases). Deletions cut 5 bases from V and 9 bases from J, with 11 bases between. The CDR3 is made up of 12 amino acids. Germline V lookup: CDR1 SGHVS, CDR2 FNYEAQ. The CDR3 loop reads CASSPWRGEQFF. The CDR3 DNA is TGTGCCAGCAGCCCCTGGAGGGGTGAGCAGTTCTTC.

CDR3 sequence reads: CASSVQGTQYF. The CDR3, as DNA: TGTGCCAGCAGTGTACAGGGGACGCAGTATTTT. The rearrangement links TRBV25-1 to TRBJ2-3; 7 bases agree with TRBD1. This CDR3 contains 11 residues. V was pared by 4 bases and J by 9 bases, with 1 base of the junction left unmatched. Germline values: CDR1 MGHDK, CDR2 SYGVNS.

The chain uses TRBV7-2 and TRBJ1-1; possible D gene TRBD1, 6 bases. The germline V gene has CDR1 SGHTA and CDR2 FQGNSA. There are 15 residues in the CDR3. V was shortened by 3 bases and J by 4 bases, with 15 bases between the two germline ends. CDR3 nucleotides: TGTGCCAGCAGCTTGAGTCCCGACAGGATCACTGAAGCTTTCTTT. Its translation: CASSLSPDRITEAFF.

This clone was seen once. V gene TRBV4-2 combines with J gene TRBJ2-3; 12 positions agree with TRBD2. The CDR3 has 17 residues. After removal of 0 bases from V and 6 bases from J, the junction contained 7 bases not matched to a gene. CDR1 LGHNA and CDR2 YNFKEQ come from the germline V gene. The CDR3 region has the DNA TGTGCCAGCAGCCAAGATACACTAGCGGGAGGTAGGGATACGCAGTATTTT. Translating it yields CASSQDTLAGGRDTQYF.

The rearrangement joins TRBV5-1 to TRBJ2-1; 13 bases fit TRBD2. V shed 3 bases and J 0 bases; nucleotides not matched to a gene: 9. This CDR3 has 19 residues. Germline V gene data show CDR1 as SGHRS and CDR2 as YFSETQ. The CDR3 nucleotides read TGCGCCAGCAGCTCCTTCGGAACTAGCGGGGGGGTCTCCTACAATGAGCAGTTCTTC. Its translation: CASSSFGTSGGVSYNEQFF. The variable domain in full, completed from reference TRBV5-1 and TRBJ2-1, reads KAGVTQTPRYLIKTRGQQVTLSCSPISGHRSVSWYQQTPGQGLQFLFEYFSETQRNKGNFPGRFSGRQFSNSRSEMNVSTLELGDSALYLCASSSFGTSGGVSYNEQFFGPGTRLTVL.

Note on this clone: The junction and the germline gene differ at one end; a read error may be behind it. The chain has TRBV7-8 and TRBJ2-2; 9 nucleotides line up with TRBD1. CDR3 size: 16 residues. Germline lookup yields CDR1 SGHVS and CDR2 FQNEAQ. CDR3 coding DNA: TGTGCCAGCAGCTCACAGGGGGCGCGGAACGCCGGGGAGCTGTTTTTT. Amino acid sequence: CASSSQGARNAGELFF. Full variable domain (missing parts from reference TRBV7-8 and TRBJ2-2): GAGVSQSPRYKVAKRGQDVALRCDPISGHVSLFWYQQALGQGPEFLTYFQNEAQLDKSGLPSDRFFAERPEGSVSTLKIQRTQQEDSAVYLCASSSQGARNAGELFFGEGSRLTVL.

CDR3 nucleotide sequence: TGTGCCGCCCTAAAGGAGACCCCTCCCTACGAGCAGTACTTC. This sequence encodes CAALKETPPYEQYF. This sequence joins TRBV19 and TRBJ2-7; D not resolved. With 11 bases removed from V and 2 bases from J, the gap between germline ends came to 19 bases. Germline CDR1 is LNHDA and CDR2 is SQIVND (reference sequence). The CDR3 contains 14 residues.

As DNA, the CDR3 is TGTGCCAGCAGCTTAGCGGGTACACCGGGGGCACCCCTCCACTTT. Its protein product is CASSLAGTPGAPLHF. The chain employs TRBV7-9 and TRBJ1-6, with D perhaps matching TRBD1 (5 bases). This CDR3 has 15 residues. Germline V gene sequence: CDR1 SEHNR, CDR2 FQNEAQ (reference sequence). V shed 0 bases and J shed 11 bases, with 14 bases lying between them.

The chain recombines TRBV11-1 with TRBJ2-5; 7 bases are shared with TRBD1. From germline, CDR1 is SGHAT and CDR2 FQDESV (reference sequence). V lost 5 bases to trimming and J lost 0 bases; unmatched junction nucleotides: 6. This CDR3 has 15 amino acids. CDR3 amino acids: CASSDRQGYQETQYF. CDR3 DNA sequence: TGTGCCAGCAGCGACAGACAGGGATACCAAGAGACCCAGTACTTC.

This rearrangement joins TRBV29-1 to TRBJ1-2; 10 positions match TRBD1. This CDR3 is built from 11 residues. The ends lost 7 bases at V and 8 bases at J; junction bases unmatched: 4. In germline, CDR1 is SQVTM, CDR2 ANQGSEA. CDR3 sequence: CSGTGGEGYTF. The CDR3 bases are TGCAGCGGGACAGGGGGAGAAGGCTACACCTTC.

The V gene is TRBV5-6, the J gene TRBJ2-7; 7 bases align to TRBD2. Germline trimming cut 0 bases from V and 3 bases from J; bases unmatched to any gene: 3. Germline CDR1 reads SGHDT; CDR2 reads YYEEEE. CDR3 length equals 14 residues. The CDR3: CASSLGGSLYEQYF. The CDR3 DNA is TGTGCCAGCAGCTTGGGCGGGAGCCTCTACGAGCAGTACTTC.

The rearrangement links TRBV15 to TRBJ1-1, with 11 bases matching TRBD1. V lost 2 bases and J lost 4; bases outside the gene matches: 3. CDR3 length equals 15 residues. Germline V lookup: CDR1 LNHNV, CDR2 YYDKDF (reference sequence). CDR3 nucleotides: TGTGCCACCAGCAGACCGGACAGGGGGCTCACTGAAGCTTTCTTT. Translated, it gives CATSRPDRGLTEAFF.

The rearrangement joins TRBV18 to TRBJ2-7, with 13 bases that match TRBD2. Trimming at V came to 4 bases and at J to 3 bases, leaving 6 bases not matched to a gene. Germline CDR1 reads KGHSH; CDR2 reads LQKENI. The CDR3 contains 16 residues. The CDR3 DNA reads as TGTGCCAGCTCACGGCTTGGGACTAGCGGGAACTACGAGCAGTACTTC. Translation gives CASSRLGTSGNYEQYF.

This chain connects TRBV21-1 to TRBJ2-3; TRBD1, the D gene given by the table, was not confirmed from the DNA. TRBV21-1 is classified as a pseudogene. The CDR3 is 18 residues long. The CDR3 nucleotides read TGTGCCAGCAGCTCCCGGGACAGGGGCCCGGATAGCACAGATACGCAGTATTTT. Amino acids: CASSSRDRGPDSTDTQYF.

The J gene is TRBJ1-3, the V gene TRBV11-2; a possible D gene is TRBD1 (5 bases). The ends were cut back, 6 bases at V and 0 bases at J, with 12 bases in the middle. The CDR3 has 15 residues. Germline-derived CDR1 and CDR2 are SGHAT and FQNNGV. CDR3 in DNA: TGTGCCAGCAGGATCAGGGCCTCCTCTGGAAACACCATATATTTT. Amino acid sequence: CASRIRASSGNTIYF.

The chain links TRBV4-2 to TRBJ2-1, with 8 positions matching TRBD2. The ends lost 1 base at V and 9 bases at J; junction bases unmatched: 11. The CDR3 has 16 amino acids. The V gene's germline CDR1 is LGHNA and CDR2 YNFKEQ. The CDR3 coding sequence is TGTGCCAGCAGCCAAGTTCGGGGTAGCGGGATTAGTGAGCAGTTCTTC. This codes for CASSQVRGSGISEQFF.

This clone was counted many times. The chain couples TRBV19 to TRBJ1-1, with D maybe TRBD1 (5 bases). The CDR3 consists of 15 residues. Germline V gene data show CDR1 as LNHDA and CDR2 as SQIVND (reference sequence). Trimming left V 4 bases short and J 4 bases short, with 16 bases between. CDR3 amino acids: CASSTWTRTSTEAFF. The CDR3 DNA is TGTGCCAGTAGTACATGGACACGAACGTCCACTGAAGCTTTCTTT.